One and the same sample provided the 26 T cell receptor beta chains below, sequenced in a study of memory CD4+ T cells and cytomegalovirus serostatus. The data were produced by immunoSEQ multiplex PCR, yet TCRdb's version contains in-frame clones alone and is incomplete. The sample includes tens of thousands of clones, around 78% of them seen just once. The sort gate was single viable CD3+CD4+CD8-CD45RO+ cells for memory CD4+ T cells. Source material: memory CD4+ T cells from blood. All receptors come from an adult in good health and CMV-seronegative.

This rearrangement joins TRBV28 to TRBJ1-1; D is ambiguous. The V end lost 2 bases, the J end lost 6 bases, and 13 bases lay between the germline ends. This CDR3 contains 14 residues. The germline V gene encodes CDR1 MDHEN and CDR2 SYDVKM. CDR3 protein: CASSLRYVTAEAFF. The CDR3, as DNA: TGTGCCAGCAGTTTAAGGTACGTCACAGCTGAAGCTTTCTTT.

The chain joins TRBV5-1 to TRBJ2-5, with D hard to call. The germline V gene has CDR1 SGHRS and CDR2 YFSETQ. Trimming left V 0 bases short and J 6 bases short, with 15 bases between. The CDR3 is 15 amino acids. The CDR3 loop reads CASSLESELGKTQYF. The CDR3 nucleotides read TGCGCCAGCAGCTTGGAATCGGAGCTGGGAAAGACCCAGTACTTC.

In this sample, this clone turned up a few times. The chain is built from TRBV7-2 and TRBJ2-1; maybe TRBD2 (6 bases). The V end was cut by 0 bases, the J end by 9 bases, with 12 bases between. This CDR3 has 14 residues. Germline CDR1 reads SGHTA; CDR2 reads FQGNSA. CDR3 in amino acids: CASSLAAGRGEQFF. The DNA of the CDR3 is TGTGCCAGCAGCTTAGCGGCGGGAAGGGGTGAGCAGTTCTTC.

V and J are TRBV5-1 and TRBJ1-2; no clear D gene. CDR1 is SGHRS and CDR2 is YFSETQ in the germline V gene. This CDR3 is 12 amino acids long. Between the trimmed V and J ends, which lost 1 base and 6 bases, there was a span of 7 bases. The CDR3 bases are TGCGCCAGCAGCTTGAGAGGGAATGGCTACACCTTC. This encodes CASSLRGNGYTF. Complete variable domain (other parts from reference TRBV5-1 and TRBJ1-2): KAGVTQTPRYLIKTRGQQVTLSCSPISGHRSVSWYQQTPGQGLQFLFEYFSETQRNKGNFPGRFSGRQFSNSRSEMNVSTLELGDSALYLCASSLRGNGYTFGSGTRLTVV.

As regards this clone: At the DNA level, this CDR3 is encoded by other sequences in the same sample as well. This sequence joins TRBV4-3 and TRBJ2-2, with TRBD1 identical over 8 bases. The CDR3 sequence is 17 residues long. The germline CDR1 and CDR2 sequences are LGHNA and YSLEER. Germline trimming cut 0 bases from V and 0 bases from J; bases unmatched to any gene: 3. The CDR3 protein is CASSQDDRGANTGELFF. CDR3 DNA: TGCGCCAGCAGCCAAGATGACAGGGGAGCGAACACCGGGGAGCTGTTTTTT.

CDR3: CASWQGNEQFF. DNA of the CDR3: TGTGCCAGCTGGCAGGGGAATGAGCAGTTCTTC. V usage is TRBV2 and J usage is TRBJ2-1; tentatively, D is TRBD1 (6 bases). Germline V gene data show CDR1 as SNHLY and CDR2 as FYNNEI. V gave up 8 bases and J gave up 7 bases, with 9 bases separating them. CDR3 length: 11 amino acids.

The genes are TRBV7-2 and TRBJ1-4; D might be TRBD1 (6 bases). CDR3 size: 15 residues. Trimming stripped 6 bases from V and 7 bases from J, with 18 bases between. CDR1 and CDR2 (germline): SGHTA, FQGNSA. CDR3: CASSRQGGSGEKLFF. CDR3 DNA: TGTGCCAGCAGTCGCCAAGGGGGTAGCGGTGAAAAACTGTTTTTT.

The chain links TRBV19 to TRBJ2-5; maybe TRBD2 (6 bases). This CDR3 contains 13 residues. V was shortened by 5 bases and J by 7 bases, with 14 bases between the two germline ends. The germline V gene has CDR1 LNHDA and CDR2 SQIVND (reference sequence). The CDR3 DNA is TGTGCCAGTAGTCCGGGAGACTCGGGGACCCAGTACTTC. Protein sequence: CASSPGDSGTQYF.

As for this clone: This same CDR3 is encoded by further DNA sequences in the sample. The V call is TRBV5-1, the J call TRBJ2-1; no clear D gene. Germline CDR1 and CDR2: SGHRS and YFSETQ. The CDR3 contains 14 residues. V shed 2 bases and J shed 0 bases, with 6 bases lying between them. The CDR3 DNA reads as TGCGCCAGCAGCTTCGGAAACTCCTACAATGAGCAGTTCTTC. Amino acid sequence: CASSFGNSYNEQFF.

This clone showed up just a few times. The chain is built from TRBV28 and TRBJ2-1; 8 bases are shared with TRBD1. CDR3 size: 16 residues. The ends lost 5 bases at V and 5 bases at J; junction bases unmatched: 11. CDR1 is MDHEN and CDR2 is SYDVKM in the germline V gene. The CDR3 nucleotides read TGTGCCAGCAGTGCCGGACAGGGACGAAGGAACAATGAGCAGTTCTTC. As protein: CASSAGQGRRNNEQFF. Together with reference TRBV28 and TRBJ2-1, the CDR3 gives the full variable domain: DVKVTQSSRYLVKRTGEKVFLECVQDMDHENMFWYRQDPGLGLRLIYFSYDVKMKEKGDIPEGYSVSREKKERFSLILESASTNQTSMYLCASSAGQGRRNNEQFFGPGTRLTVL.

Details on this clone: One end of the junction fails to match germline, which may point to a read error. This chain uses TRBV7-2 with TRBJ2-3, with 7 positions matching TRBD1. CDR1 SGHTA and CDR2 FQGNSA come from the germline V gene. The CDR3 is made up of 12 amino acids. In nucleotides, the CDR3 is TGTGCCAGCAGCGACAGGACAGGTACGCAGTATTTT. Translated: CASSDRTGTQYF.

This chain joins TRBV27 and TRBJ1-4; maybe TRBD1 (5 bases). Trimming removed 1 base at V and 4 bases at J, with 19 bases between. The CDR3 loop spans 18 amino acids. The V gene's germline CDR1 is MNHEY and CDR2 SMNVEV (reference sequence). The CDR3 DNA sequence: TGTGCCAGCAGTTTATGGTCGGCCTCGGGGCGGGGTAATGAAAAACTGTTTTTT. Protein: CASSLWSASGRGNEKLFF.

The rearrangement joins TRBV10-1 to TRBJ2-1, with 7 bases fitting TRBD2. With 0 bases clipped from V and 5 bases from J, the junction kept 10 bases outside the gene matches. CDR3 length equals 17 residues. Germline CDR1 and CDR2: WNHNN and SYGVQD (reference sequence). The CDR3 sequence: CASSESRIAGSHNEQFF. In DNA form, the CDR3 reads TGCGCCAGCAGTGAGTCGAGGATAGCGGGTAGTCACAATGAGCAGTTCTTC.

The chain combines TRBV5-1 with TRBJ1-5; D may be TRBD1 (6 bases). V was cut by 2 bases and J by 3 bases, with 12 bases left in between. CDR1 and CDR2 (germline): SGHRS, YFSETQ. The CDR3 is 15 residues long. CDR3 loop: CASSFSGGLNQPQHF. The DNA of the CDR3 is TGCGCCAGCAGCTTTTCCGGGGGGCTCAATCAGCCCCAGCATTTT.

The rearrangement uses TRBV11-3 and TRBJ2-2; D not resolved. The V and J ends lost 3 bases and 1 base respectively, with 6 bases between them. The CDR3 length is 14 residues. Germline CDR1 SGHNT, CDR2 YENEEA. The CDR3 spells CASSFDRNTGELFF. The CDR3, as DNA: TGTGCCAGCAGCTTCGACCGGAACACCGGGGAGCTGTTTTTT.

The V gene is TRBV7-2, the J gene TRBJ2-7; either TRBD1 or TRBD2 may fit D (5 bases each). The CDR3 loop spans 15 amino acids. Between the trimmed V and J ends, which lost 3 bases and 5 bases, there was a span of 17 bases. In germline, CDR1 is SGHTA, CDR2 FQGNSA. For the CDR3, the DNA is TGTGCCAGCAGCTTTGTCGGGGCAGGTGGGAACGAGCAGTACTTC. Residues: CASSFVGAGGNEQYF.

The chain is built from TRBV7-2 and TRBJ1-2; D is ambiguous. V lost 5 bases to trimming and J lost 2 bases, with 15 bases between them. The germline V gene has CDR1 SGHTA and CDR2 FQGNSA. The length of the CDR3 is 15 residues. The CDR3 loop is CASSPYLTDNYGYTF. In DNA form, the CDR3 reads TGTGCCAGCAGCCCCTACCTAACAGACAACTATGGCTACACCTTC.

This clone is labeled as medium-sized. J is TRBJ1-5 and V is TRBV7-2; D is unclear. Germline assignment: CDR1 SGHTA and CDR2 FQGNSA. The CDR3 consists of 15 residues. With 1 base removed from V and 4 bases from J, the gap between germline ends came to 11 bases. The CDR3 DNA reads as TGTGCCAGCAGCTTAGTCTCCAAAGTTAATCAGCCCCAGCATTTT. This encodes CASSLVSKVNQPQHF.

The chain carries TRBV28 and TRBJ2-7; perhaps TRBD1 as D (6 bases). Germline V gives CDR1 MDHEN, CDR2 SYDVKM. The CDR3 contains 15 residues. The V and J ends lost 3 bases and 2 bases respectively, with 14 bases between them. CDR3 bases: TGTGCCAGCAGTTTCGTGGAGACAGGTGCCTACGAGCAGTACTTC. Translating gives CASSFVETGAYEQYF. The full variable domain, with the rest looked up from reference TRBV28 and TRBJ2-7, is DVKVTQSSRYLVKRTGEKVFLECVQDMDHENMFWYRQDPGLGLRLIYFSYDVKMKEKGDIPEGYSVSREKKERFSLILESASTNQTSMYLCASSFVETGAYEQYFGPGTRLTVT.

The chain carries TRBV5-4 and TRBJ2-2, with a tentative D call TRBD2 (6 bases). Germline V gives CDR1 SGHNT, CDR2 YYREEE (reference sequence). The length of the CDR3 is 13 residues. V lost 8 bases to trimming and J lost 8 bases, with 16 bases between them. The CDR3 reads CARSTEGVGELFF. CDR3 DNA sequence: TGTGCCAGATCGACGGAGGGAGTGGGGGAGCTGTTTTTT. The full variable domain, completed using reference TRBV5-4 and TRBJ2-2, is ETGVTQSPTHLIKTRGQQVTLRCSSQSGHNTVSWYQQALGQGPQFIFQYYREEENGRGNFPPRFSGLQFPNYSSELNVNALELDDSALYLCARSTEGVGELFFGEGSRLTVL.

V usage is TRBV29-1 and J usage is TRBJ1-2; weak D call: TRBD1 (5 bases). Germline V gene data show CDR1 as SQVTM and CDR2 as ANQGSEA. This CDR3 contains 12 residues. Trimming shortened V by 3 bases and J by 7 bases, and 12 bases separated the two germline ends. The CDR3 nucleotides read TGCAGCGTTGACCGGGGAGGGGTTGGCTACACCTTC. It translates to CSVDRGGVGYTF.

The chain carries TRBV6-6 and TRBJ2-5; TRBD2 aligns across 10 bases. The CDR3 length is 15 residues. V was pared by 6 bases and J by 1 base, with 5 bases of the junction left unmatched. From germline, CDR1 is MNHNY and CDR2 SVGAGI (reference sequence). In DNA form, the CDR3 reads TGTGCCAGCAGACCGGGACTAGCGATCCAAGAGACCCAGTACTTC. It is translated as CASRPGLAIQETQYF.

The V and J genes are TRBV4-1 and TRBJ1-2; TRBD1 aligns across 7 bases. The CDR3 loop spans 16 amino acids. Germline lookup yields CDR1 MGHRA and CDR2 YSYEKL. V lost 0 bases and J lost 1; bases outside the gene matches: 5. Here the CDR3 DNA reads TGCGCCAGCAGCCAAGAGAGGGACAGAATTAACTATGGCTACACCTTC. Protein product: CASSQERDRINYGYTF.

CDR3 nucleotide sequence: TGTGCCAGCAGCTTAGAAACAGGGTCTAATGGCTACACCTTC. Amino acid sequence: CASSLETGSNGYTF. The chain joins TRBV7-2 to TRBJ1-2; TRBD1 might be the D (6 bases). Germline CDR1 is SGHTA and CDR2 is FQGNSA. Trimming removed 1 base from V and 6 bases from J, with 12 bases in between. The CDR3 covers 14 residues.

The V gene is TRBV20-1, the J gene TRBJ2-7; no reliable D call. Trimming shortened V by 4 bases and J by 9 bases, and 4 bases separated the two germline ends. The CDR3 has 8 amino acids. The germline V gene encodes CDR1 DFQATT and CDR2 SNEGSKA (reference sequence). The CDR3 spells CSANSQYF. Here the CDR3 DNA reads TGCAGTGCTAACTCGCAGTACTTC.

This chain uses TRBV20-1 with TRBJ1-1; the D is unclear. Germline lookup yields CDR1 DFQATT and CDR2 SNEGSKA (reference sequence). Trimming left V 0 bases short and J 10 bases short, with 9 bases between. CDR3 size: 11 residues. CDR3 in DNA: TGCAGTGCTAGAGATGGTGCGAGAGCTTTCTTT. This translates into CSARDGARAFF.